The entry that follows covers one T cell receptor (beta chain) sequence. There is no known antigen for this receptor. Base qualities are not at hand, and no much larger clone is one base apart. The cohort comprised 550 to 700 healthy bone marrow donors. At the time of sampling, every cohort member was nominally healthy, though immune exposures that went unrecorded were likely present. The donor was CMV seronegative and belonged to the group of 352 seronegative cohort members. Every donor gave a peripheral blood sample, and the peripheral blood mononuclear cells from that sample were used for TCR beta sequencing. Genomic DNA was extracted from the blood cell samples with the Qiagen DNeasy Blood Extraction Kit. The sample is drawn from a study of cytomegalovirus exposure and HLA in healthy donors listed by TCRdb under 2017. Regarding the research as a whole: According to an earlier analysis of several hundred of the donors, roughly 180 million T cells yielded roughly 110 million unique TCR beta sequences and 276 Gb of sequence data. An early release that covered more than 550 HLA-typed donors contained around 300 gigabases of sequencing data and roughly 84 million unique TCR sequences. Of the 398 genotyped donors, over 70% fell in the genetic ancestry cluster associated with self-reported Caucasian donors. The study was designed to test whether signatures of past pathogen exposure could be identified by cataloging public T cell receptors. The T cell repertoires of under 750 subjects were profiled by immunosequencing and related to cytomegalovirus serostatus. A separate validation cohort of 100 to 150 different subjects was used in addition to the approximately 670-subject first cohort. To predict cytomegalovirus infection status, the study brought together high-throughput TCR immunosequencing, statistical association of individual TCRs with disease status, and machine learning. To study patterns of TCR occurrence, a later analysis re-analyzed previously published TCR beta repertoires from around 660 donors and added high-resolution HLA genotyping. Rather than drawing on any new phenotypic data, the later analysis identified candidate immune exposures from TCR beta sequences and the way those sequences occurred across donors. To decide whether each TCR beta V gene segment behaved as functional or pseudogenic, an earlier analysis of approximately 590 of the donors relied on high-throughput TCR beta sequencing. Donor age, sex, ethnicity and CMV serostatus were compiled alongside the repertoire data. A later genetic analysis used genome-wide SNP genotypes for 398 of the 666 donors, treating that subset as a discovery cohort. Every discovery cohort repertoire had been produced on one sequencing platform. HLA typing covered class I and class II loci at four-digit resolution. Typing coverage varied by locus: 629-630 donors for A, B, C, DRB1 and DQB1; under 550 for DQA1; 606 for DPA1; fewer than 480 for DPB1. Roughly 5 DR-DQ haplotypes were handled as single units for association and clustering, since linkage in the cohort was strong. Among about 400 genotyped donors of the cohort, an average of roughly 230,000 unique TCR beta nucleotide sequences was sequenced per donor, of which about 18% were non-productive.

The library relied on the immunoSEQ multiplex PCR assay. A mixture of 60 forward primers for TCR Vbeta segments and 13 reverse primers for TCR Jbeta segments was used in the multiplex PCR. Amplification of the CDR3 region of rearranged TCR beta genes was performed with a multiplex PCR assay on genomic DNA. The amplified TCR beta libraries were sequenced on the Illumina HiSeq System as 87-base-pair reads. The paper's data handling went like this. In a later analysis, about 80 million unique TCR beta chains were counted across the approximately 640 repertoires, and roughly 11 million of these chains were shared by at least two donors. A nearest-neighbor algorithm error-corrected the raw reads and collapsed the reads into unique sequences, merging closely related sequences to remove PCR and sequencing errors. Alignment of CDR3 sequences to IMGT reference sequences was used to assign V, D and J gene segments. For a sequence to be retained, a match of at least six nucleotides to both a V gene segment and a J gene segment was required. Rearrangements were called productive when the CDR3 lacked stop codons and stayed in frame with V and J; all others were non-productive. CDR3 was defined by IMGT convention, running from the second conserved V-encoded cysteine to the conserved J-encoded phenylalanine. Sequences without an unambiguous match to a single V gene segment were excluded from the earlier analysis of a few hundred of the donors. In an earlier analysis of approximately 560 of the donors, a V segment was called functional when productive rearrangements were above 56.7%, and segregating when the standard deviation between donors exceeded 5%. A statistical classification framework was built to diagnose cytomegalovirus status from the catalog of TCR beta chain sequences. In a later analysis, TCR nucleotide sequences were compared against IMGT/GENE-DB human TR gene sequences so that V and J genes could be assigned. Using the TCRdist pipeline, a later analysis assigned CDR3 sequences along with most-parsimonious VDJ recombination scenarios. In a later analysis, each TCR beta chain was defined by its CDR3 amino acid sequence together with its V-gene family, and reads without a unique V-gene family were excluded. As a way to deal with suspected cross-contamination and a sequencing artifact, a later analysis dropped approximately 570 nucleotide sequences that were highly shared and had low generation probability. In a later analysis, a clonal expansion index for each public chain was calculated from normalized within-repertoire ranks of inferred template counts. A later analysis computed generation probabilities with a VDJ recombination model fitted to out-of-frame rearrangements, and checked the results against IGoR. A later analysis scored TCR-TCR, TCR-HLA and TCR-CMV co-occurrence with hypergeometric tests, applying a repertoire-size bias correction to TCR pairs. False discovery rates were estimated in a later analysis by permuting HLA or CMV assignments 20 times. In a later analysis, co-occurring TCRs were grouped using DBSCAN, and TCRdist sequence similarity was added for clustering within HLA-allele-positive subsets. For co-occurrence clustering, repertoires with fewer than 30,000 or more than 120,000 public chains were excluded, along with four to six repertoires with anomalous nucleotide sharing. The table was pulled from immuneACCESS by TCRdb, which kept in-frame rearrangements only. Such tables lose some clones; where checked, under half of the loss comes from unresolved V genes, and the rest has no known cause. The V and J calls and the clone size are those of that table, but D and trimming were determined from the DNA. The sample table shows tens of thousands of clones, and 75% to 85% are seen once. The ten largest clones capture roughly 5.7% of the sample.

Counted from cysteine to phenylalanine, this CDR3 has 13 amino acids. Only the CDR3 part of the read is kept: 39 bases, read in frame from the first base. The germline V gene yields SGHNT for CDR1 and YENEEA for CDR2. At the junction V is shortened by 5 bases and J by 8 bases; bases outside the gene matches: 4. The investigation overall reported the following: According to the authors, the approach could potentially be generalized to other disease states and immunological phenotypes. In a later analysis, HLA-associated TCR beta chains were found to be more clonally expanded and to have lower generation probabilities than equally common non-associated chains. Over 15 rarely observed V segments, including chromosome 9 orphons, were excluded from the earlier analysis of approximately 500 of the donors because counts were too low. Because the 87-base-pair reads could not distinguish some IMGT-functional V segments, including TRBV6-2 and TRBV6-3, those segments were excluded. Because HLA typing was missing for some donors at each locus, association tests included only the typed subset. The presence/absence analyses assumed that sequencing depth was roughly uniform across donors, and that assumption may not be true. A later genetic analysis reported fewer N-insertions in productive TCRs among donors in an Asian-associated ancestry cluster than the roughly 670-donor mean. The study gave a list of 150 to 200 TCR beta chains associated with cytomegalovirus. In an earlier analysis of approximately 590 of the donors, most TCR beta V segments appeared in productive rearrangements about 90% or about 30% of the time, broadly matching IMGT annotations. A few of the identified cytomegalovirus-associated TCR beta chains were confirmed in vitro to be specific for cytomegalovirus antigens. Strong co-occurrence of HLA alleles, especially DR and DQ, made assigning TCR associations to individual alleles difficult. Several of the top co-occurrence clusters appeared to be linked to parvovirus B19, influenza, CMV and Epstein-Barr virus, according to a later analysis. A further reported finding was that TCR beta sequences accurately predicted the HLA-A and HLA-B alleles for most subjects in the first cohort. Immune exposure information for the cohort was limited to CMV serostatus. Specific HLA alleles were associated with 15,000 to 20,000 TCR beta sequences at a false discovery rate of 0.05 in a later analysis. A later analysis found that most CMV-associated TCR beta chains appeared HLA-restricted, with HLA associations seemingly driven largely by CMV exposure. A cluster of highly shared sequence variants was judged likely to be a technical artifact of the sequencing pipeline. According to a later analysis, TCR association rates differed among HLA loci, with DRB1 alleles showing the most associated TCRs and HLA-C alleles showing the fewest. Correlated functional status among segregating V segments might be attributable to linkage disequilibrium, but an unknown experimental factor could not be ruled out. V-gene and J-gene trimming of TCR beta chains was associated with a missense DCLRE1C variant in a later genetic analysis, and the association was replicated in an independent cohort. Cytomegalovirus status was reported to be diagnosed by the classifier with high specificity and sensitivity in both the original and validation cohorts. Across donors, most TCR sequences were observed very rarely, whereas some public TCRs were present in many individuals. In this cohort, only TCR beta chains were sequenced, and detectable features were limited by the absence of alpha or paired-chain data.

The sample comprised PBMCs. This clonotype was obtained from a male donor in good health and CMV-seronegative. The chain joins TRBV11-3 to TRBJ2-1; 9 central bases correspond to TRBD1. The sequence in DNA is TGTGCCAGCAGCCGGACAGGGGACTATGAGCAGTTCTTC. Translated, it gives CASSRTGDYEQFF.